This passage covers 26 T cell receptor beta chains from one sample sequenced in a study of CD8 T cells in Susac syndrome. Reverse transcription of roughly 0.45 to 1 ug RNA was performed with random hexamers. TCRdb analysed the immunoSEQ multiplex PCR reads with MiXCR anew, one entry per CDR3 protein. The sample lists roughly 150,000 distinct CDR3 sequences, around 94% occurring once. Sequencing input: CD4+ T cells from PBMCs. The receptor set was obtained from a human donor with multiple sclerosis.

The rearrangement links TRBV3-1 to TRBJ2-5; TRBD2 matches at 11 bases. This CDR3 comprises 14 residues. With 6 bases clipped from V and 2 bases from J, the junction kept 2 bases outside the gene matches. CDR1 is LGHDT, CDR2 YNNKEL, per germline (reference sequence). The CDR3 loop reads CASRGLAGQETQYF. The CDR3 DNA reads as TGTGCCAGCAGAGGACTAGCGGGTCAAGAGACCCAGTACTTC.

This clonotype was recorded only once. This chain links TRBV7-9 with TRBJ2-2, with 11 bases identical to TRBD2. The CDR3 length is 16 residues. Trimming cost V 8 bases and J 2 bases; bases outside gene matches: 7. Germline V lookup: CDR1 SEHNR, CDR2 FQNEAQ (reference sequence). CDR3 protein: CASFPGTSGNTGELFF. The DNA of the CDR3 is TGTGCCAGCTTCCCCGGGACTAGCGGTAACACCGGGGAGCTGTTTTTT.

The chain employs TRBV4-3 and TRBJ2-2, with D possibly TRBD1 on 5 matching bases. This CDR3 spans 16 amino acids. CDR1 and CDR2 from the germline V gene are LGHNA and YSLEER. V lost 0 bases and J lost 7, with 15 bases in between. CDR3 bases: TGCGCCAGCAGCCAAGAGGGAAAGGGGATCGGCGGGGAGCTGTTTTTT. It codes for CASSQEGKGIGGELFF.

The chain is built from TRBV12-3 or TRBV12-4 and TRBJ1-2; a weak D match, TRBD1 (6 bases). The CDR3 totals 14 residues. The V and J ends lost 7 bases and 5 bases respectively, with 17 bases between them. The CDR3 sequence: CASTPGGAEYGYTF. The CDR3 DNA is TGTGCCAGCACCCCGGGGGGGGCCGAATATGGCTACACCTTC.

CDR3 loop: CAWSVSVRRTAHRETQYF. Written as DNA, the CDR3 is TGTGCCTGGAGTGTAAGTGTACGCCGGACTGCACACAGGGAGACCCAGTACTTC. The V and J genes are TRBV30 and TRBJ2-5; either TRBD1 or TRBD2 may fit D (5 bases each). V lost 0 bases and J lost 5, with 25 bases in between. This CDR3 is built from 18 residues. Germline values: CDR1 GTSNPN, CDR2 SVGIG (reference sequence).

The chain links TRBV28 to TRBJ2-7; a possible D gene is TRBD2 (6 bases). The CDR3 extends over 14 amino acids. The germline CDR1 and CDR2 sequences are MDHEN and SYDVKM. V lost 5 bases and J 2 bases, leaving 13 bases between the germline ends. The CDR3 nucleotides are TGTGCCAGCAGTGGCGGGATCGGGACCTACGAGCAGTACTTC. Translated, it gives CASSGGIGTYEQYF.

The chain couples TRBV28 to TRBJ1-2; D unclear. V was shortened by 8 bases and J by 8 bases, with 21 bases between the two germline ends. CDR1 and CDR2 (germline): MDHEN, SYDVKM. The length of the CDR3 is 14 residues. The CDR3 protein is CASGTSTLRFGYTF. CDR3 DNA: TGTGCCAGCGGAACATCGACGTTGAGGTTCGGCTACACCTTC.

This chain connects TRBV20-1 to TRBJ2-3; 7 nucleotides match TRBD1. The CDR3 length is 15 residues. Unmatched junction bases numbered 10, after V lost 1 base and J lost 6 bases. CDR1 DFQATT and CDR2 SNEGSKA come from the germline V gene (reference sequence). The DNA of the CDR3 is TGCAGTGCTAGAGGGGGACAGAGGGCAACCGATACGCAGTATTTT. Translating it yields CSARGGQRATDTQYF.

J is TRBJ2-2 and V is TRBV6-2 or TRBV6-3; D is uncertain. This CDR3 comprises 17 residues. From germline, CDR1 is MNHEY and CDR2 SVGEGT. Between the trimmed V and J ends, which lost 4 bases and 6 bases, there was a span of 21 bases. The CDR3, as DNA: TGTGCCAGCAGTTCCTCGTATCGGGTCATCGCGGCCGGGGAGCTGTTTTTT. It specifies CASSSSYRVIAAGELFF.

V and J are TRBV27 and TRBJ2-2; the D is unclear. CDR1 MNHEY and CDR2 SMNVEV come from the germline V gene (reference sequence). V was pared by 6 bases and J by 3 bases, with 8 bases between. The CDR3 runs to 13 residues. The CDR3 DNA is TGTGCCAGCAGGCCCTCTTACACCGGGGAGCTGTTTTTT. This codes for CASRPSYTGELFF.

The chain couples TRBV18 to TRBJ2-5; the match to TRBD1 covers 8 bases. Germline CDR1 and CDR2: KGHSH and LQKENI. After removal of 6 bases from V and 4 bases from J, the junction contained 4 bases not matched to a gene. CDR3 length equals 13 residues. CDR3 amino acids: CASSPGTGETQYF. The CDR3 DNA is TGTGCCAGCTCTCCTGGGACAGGAGAGACCCAGTACTTC.

V gene TRBV18 combines with J gene TRBJ2-4; weak D call: TRBD2 (6 bases). CDR1 and CDR2 from the germline V gene are KGHSH and LQKENI. CDR3 length: 16 amino acids. V was cut by 3 bases and J by 9 bases, with 21 bases left in between. As DNA, the CDR3 is TGTGCCAGCTCACCCCCCCCGTATGGGACTCCAAGCATTCAGTACTTC. It translates to CASSPPPYGTPSIQYF. Using reference TRBV18 and TRBJ2-4 for the parts outside the CDR3, the full variable domain is NAGVMQNPRHLVRRRGQEARLRCSPMKGHSHVYWYRQLPEEGLKFMVYLQKENIIDESGMPKERFSAEFPKEGPSILRIQQVVRGDSAAYFCASSPPPYGTPSIQYFGAGTRLSVL.

V usage is TRBV7-8 and J usage is TRBJ2-2; 7 bases fit TRBD2. Germline V CDR1 and CDR2: SGHVS, FQNEAQ. This CDR3 comprises 16 residues. The trim removed 8 bases at V and 2 bases at J, leaving 11 bases unmatched. CDR3 coding DNA: TGTGCCAGCGGAAGAAAGGCGGGGGTAAACACCGGGGAGCTGTTTTTT. The encoded protein is CASGRKAGVNTGELFF.

This clonotype was counted once. The chain carries TRBV11-2 and TRBJ1-2; unclear D gene. The V and J ends lost 4 bases and 2 bases respectively, with 11 bases between them. CDR1 and CDR2 (germline): SGHAT, FQNNGV. CDR3 length: 14 residues. The CDR3 protein is CASSSPGRNYGYTF. The CDR3 DNA sequence: TGTGCCAGCAGCTCGCCGGGAAGAAACTATGGCTACACCTTC. The variable domain in full, with the rest retrieved from reference TRBV11-2 and TRBJ1-2, is EAGVAQSPRYKIIEKRQSVAFWCNPISGHATLYWYQQILGQGPKLLIQFQNNGVVDDSQLPKDRFSAERLKGVDSTLKIQPAKLEDSAVYLCASSSPGRNYGYTFGSGTRLTVV.

This chain uses TRBV7-9 with TRBJ2-4; TRBD1 matches 7 bases. V shed 3 bases and J 6 bases; nucleotides not matched to a gene: 2. Germline V gene data show CDR1 as SEHNR and CDR2 as FQNEAQ (reference sequence). The CDR3 sequence is 13 residues long. The CDR3 loop is CASSFRDRNIQYF. CDR3 nucleotides: TGTGCCAGCAGCTTCCGGGACAGAAACATTCAGTACTTC.

This chain links TRBV7-9 with TRBJ1-1; D ambiguous. V was pared by 8 bases and J by 1 base, with 11 bases between. The germline CDR1 and CDR2 sequences are SEHNR and FQNEAQ (reference sequence). The CDR3 runs 13 residues. The CDR3: CASGRGGNTEAFF. The CDR3, as DNA: TGTGCCAGCGGGCGTGGAGGGAACACTGAAGCTTTCTTT. The entire variable domain, with the rest obtained from reference TRBV7-9 and TRBJ1-1, is as follows: DTGVSQNPRHKITKRGQNVTFRCDPISEHNRLYWYRQTLGQGPEFLTYFQNEAQLEKSRLLSDRFSAERPKGSFSTLEIQRTEQGDSAMYLCASGRGGNTEAFFGQGTRLTVV.

The chain links TRBV3-1 to TRBJ2-7, with a possible D match to TRBD1 (6 bases). Trimming removed 2 bases from V and 3 bases from J, with 11 bases in between. Germline CDR1 reads LGHDT; CDR2 reads YNNKEL (reference sequence). The CDR3 is made up of 14 amino acids. The CDR3 region has the DNA TGTGCCAGCAGCCAATACAGGGCTGGCTACGAGCAGTACTTC. Its protein product is CASSQYRAGYEQYF.

The rearrangement uses TRBV5-1 and TRBJ2-7, with D possibly TRBD2 on 5 matching bases. V dropped 5 bases and J dropped 6 bases, with 15 bases sitting between them. The CDR3 covers 13 residues. Germline V gene lookup returns CDR1 SGHRS and CDR2 YFSETQ. In DNA, the CDR3 is TGCGCCAGCAGTTATACCGGGGAAGGCGAGCAGTACTTC. Residues: CASSYTGEGEQYF.

The chain couples TRBV7-2 to TRBJ2-5; D is unclear. The CDR3 totals 14 residues. Germline-derived CDR1 and CDR2 are SGHTA and FQGNSA. The V and J ends lost 4 bases and 5 bases respectively, with 14 bases between them. The CDR3 region has the DNA TGTGCCAGCAGCTCCTTCGGTGGTGGGGAGACCCAGTACTTC. Translated: CASSSFGGGETQYF.

The V call is TRBV10-1, the J call TRBJ1-3; no definite D call. In germline, CDR1 is WNHNN, CDR2 SYGVQD (reference sequence). V dropped 3 bases and J dropped 0 bases, with 6 bases sitting between them. CDR3 size: 14 residues. CDR3 residues: CASSEPASGNTIYF. The CDR3 DNA reads as TGCGCCAGCAGTGAACCGGCCTCTGGAAACACCATATATTTT.

The chain carries TRBV27 and TRBJ2-5; D is possibly TRBD2 (6 bases). CDR1 is MNHEY, CDR2 SMNVEV, per germline (reference sequence). The CDR3 runs 15 residues. The V gene lost 4 bases and the J gene lost 2 bases, with 14 bases spanning the gap. CDR3 amino acids: CASSSPVAGQETQYF. The CDR3 coding sequence is TGTGCCAGCAGTTCCCCTGTGGCGGGGCAAGAGACCCAGTACTTC.

V and J are TRBV4-2 and TRBJ2-7; 10 bases are a match to TRBD1. Per germline, CDR1 LGHNA and CDR2 YNFKEQ. The length of the CDR3 is 15 residues. After removal of 1 base from V and 4 bases from J, the junction contained 4 bases not matched to a gene. The chain's CDR3 is CASSQAGDRGYEQYF. The CDR3 DNA reads as TGTGCCAGCAGCCAAGCAGGGGACAGGGGATACGAGCAGTACTTC.

The chain links TRBV6-5 to TRBJ1-4; D might be TRBD1 (6 bases). Germline CDR1 is MNHEY and CDR2 is SVGAGI. Trimming left V 5 bases short and J 4 bases short, with 14 bases between. The CDR3 length is 15 residues. The CDR3 DNA follows: TGTGCCAGCAGTCCTCCGGGACACAGTAATGAAAAACTGTTTTTT. Its protein product is CASSPPGHSNEKLFF.

This clonotype has only one observation. V usage is TRBV6-6 and J usage is TRBJ2-1; no firm D call. The germline V gene encodes CDR1 MNHNY and CDR2 SVGAGI (reference sequence). This CDR3 is built from 12 residues. With 6 bases removed from V and 10 bases from J, the gap between germline ends came to 13 bases. CDR3 residues: CASSDLGIEQFF. CDR3 DNA: TGTGCCAGCAGCGACCTCGGCATAGAGCAGTTCTTC.

The V gene is TRBV6-5, the J gene TRBJ2-1, with 10 bases identical to TRBD2. The J segment lost 6 bases and the V segment lost 4 bases, leaving 6 bases of the junction unmatched. Germline lookup yields CDR1 MNHEY and CDR2 SVGAGI. This CDR3 spans 15 amino acids. CDR3 residues: CASSSLAGVGNEQFF. The CDR3 DNA is TGTGCCAGCAGTTCCCTAGCGGGAGTGGGCAATGAGCAGTTCTTC.

DNA for the CDR3: TGTGCCAGCAGCCAGGTATTCGGACAAGGCGGGGAAAAACTGTTTTTT. Protein: CASSQVFGQGGEKLFF. The chain joins TRBV3-1 to TRBJ1-4, with D tentatively TRBD1 (5 bases). The CDR3 is made up of 16 amino acids. V lost 3 bases and J 8 bases, leaving 19 bases between the germline ends. CDR1 is LGHDT, CDR2 YNNKEL, per germline (reference sequence).